A single sample gave rise to the 22 T cell receptor beta chains below, sequenced in a study of molecular identifiers for immune sequencing clone quantification. TCRdb re-derived calls from the PCR reads in MiXCR, one entry per CDR3 protein. The sample yields 250,000 to 400,000 distinct CDR3 sequences, 20% to 25% seen once. Material for sequencing was naive CD8+ T cells from blood, with Jurkat cell RNA spiked in. The subset is: FACS-sorted CD8+CD4-CCR7+CD45RA+ naive T cells. These receptors were taken from a human donor in good health. Some libraries in this study had Jurkat cell RNA spiked in.

As concerns this clonotype: This may be a read error: a much more frequent sequence differs by one nucleotide. J is TRBJ2-5 and V is TRBV4-2; 8 nucleotides match TRBD2. In germline, CDR1 is LGHNA, CDR2 YNFKEQ. Trimming at V came to 4 bases and at J to 1 base, leaving 8 bases not matched to a gene. The CDR3 is 16 residues long. This chain's CDR3 is CASSPAQGLAQETQYF. The CDR3 nucleotides are TGTGCCAGCAGCCCAGCTCAAGGACTAGCCCAAGAGACCCAGTACTTC.

On this clonotype itself: This may be a read error, as it is one base from a much larger clone. The chain carries TRBV5-3 and TRBJ2-7; D assignment may be TRBD1 or TRBD2 (5 bases each). TRBV5-3 carries the ORF label, with uncertain function. CDR3 size: 17 residues. CDR3 region: CASSLVGLAGSSYERYF. The CDR3 nucleotides read TGTGCCAGCAGCTTGGTGGGGCTAGCTGGGAGCTCCTACGAGCGGTACTTC.

This clonotype was found many times. The chain couples TRBV9 to TRBJ2-2; 7 bases map to TRBD1. The CDR3 runs to 16 residues. The germline gives CDR1 SGDLS, CDR2 YYNGEE. With V trimmed by 4 bases and J by 6 bases, 12 bases remained unmatched. CDR3 bases: TGTGCCAGCAGCCCGCAAACAGGGGACCTCCCCGGGGAGCTGTTTTTT. Protein sequence: CASSPQTGDLPGELFF.

As concerns this clonotype: This could be a read error, since a much larger clone is one nucleotide away. No conserved phenylalanine or tryptophan is present at the end of the CDR3, so a read error is the likely explanation. The chain combines TRBV6-2 or TRBV6-3 with TRBJ2-5; D not certain. CDR3 size: 13 residues. CDR1 MNHEY and CDR2 SVGEGT come from the germline V gene. Trimming pared 2 bases from V and 3 bases from J, leaving 7 bases between. CDR3 in DNA: TGTGCCAGCAGTTACGACAACAAAGAGACCCAGTACCTC. It is translated as CASSYDNKETQYL.

This clonotype was counted only a few times. The chain uses TRBV9 and TRBJ1-1; 7 bases fit TRBD1. CDR3 length: 14 amino acids. Losses at the gene ends were 4 bases for V and 1 base for J; bases not matched to a gene: 4. Germline V CDR1 and CDR2: SGDLS, YYNGEE. The CDR3 bases are TGTGCCAGCAGCCCGGGGACAGCGAACACTGAAGCTTTCTTT. It codes for CASSPGTANTEAFF.

The rearrangement uses TRBV9 and TRBJ2-7; possibly TRBD1 or TRBD2 for D (5 bases each). The CDR3 totals 14 residues. Germline CDR1 is SGDLS and CDR2 is YYNGEE. V shed 2 bases and J shed 2 bases, with 11 bases lying between them. The CDR3 loop is CASSVGWGTYEQYF. The CDR3 bases are TGTGCCAGCAGCGTTGGCTGGGGGACCTACGAGCAGTACTTC.

This chain connects TRBV27 to TRBJ1-6; 9 nucleotides line up with TRBD1. The V gene end was trimmed by 3 bases and the J gene end by 7 bases; junction bases not matched to a gene: 4. Looked up from germline, CDR1 is MNHEY and CDR2 is SMNVEV (reference sequence). This CDR3 region has 15 residues. The chain's CDR3 is CASSFTDRGNSPLHF. The CDR3 DNA is TGTGCCAGCAGTTTCACAGACAGGGGGAATTCACCCCTCCACTTT.

Many counts were recorded for this clonotype. The CDR3 coding sequence is TGTGCCAGCAGCTTTATGAGGGGGCCGTCTAATGAAAAACTGTTTTTT. This translates into CASSFMRGPSNEKLFF. This chain connects TRBV7-9 to TRBJ1-4; 7 bases line up with TRBD1. J lost 3 bases, V lost 3 bases, and 7 bases had no gene match. This CDR3 has 16 amino acids. CDR1 is SEHNR, CDR2 FQNEAQ, per germline (reference sequence). Drawing the rest from reference TRBV7-9 and TRBJ1-4, the complete variable domain is DTGVSQNPRHKITKRGQNVTFRCDPISEHNRLYWYRQTLGQGPEFLTYFQNEAQLEKSRLLSDRFSAERPKGSFSTLEIQRTEQGDSAMYLCASSFMRGPSNEKLFFGSGTQLSVL.

This clonotype was counted many times. The chain joins TRBV19 to TRBJ1-5, with 9 bases lining up with TRBD1. Per the germline V gene, CDR1 is LNHDA and CDR2 is SQIVND (reference sequence). The CDR3 is 18 amino acids. V was pared by 4 bases and J by 7 bases, with 17 bases of the junction left unmatched. CDR3 loop: CASSTYILTGGRWQPQHF. Here the CDR3 DNA reads TGTGCCAGTAGTACCTACATACTGACAGGGGGACGTTGGCAGCCCCAGCATTTT.

Worth noting for this clonotype: One base away lies a much larger clone, so this may be a sequencing read error. The V gene is TRBV6-5, the J gene TRBJ2-1, with 9 bases matching TRBD2. The CDR3 contains 14 residues. Germline lookup yields CDR1 MNHEY and CDR2 SVGAGI. In DNA form, the CDR3 reads TGTGCCAGCAGTTGGACTAGCGAGTACAATGAGCAGTCCTTC. Translation: CASSWTSEYNEQSF.

This clonotype came up many times. CDR3 DNA: TGTGCCAGCAGTACCGGGACGATCTCTGGGGCCAACGTCCTGACTTTC. Its protein is CASSTGTISGANVLTF. The V gene is TRBV7-9, the J gene TRBJ2-6; either TRBD1 or TRBD2 may supply D (5 bases each). CDR1 is SEHNR, CDR2 FQNEAQ, per germline (reference sequence). The V end lost 6 bases, the J end lost 0 bases, and 12 bases lay between the germline ends. The CDR3 is 16 amino acids.

V is TRBV27 and J is TRBJ2-7; possibly TRBD1 or TRBD2 for D (5 bases each). The CDR3 consists of 16 residues. The V and J ends lost 2 bases and 1 base respectively, with 15 bases between them. From germline, CDR1 is MNHEY and CDR2 SMNVEV (reference sequence). Here the CDR3 DNA reads TGTGCCAGCAGTTTAGACCCGCCGGGGCCGTCCTACGAGCAGTACTTC. It translates to CASSLDPPGPSYEQYF.

This clonotype has at least ten counts. The chain is built from TRBV13 and TRBJ1-2; 7 nucleotides agree with TRBD1. Unmatched junction bases numbered 4, after V lost 5 bases and J lost 1 base. From germline, CDR1 is PRHDT and CDR2 FYEKMQ (reference sequence). The CDR3 runs to 14 residues. The CDR3 nucleotides are TGTGCCAGCAGCACGGGACAGAATAACTATGGCTACACCTTC. Protein: CASSTGQNNYGYTF.

This clonotype was seen more than once but under ten times. The rearrangement uses TRBV27 and TRBJ2-3; 10 bases are a match to TRBD2. This CDR3 comprises 14 residues. Germline V gene data show CDR1 as MNHEY and CDR2 as SMNVEV (reference sequence). V was pared by 11 bases and J by 6 bases, with 11 bases of the junction left unmatched. DNA for the CDR3: TGTGCCGGCCAGCTAGCGGGAGTCGGTGATACGCAGTATTTT. Encoded protein: CAGQLAGVGDTQYF.

There are many counts of this clonotype. CDR3 protein: CAIGGLATYNEQFF. CDR3 bases: TGTGCCATCGGGGGACTAGCGACCTACAATGAGCAGTTCTTC. The rearrangement uses TRBV10-3 and TRBJ2-1; TRBD2 matches 10 bases. The germline V gene encodes CDR1 ENHRY and CDR2 SYGVKD. The CDR3 is 14 amino acids. V was pared by 8 bases and J by 2 bases, with 3 bases of the junction left unmatched.

A few counts support this clonotype. The chain couples TRBV9 to TRBJ2-3; tentative D call: TRBD2 (5 bases). From germline, CDR1 is SGDLS and CDR2 YYNGEE. The CDR3 runs to 19 residues. V was shortened by 4 bases and J by 2 bases, with 26 bases between the two germline ends. DNA for the CDR3: TGTGCCAGCAGCACTCCCTCTGGAGGAATCGGTGGGCTCACAGATACGCAGTATTTT. Its translation: CASSTPSGGIGGLTDTQYF.

A note on this clonotype: Germline is not matched at one junction end, which may reflect a read error. The rearrangement uses TRBV30 and TRBJ1-2, with no clear D. Germline lookup yields CDR1 GTSNPN and CDR2 SVGIG (reference sequence). The CDR3 spans 11 residues. The CDR3 sequence: CAWSVPYGCTF. The DNA of the CDR3 is TGTGCCTGGAGTGTACCATATGGCTGCACCTTC.

This clonotype was observed many times. The chain uses TRBV29-1 and TRBJ2-5, with a possible D match to TRBD1 (5 bases). Germline V gene data show CDR1 as SQVTM and CDR2 as ANQGSEA. Trimming took off 5 bases at V and 0 bases at J, with 10 bases between the two ends. The CDR3 totals 13 residues. The CDR3 nucleotides read TGCAGCGTTCCACGACAGAACCAAGAGACCCAGTACTTC. Residues: CSVPRQNQETQYF.

Ten or more counts support this clonotype. V usage is TRBV4-1 and J usage is TRBJ2-2, with D uncertain. This CDR3 is built from 15 residues. V was cut by 0 bases and J by 9 bases, with 14 bases left in between. Per germline, CDR1 MGHRA and CDR2 YSYEKL. CDR3 sequence: CASSQDSSAYRELFF. The CDR3 region has the DNA TGCGCCAGCAGCCAAGATTCCTCGGCCTACCGGGAGCTGTTTTTT.

Of note for this clonotype: The germline gene is not matched at one end of the junction; a read error may be the cause. The V and J genes are TRBV27 and TRBJ2-5; D remains unclear. Germline V lookup: CDR1 MNHEY, CDR2 SMNVEV (reference sequence). This CDR3 is 14 amino acids long. The CDR3 sequence is CTSKRTSRQETQYF. For the CDR3, the DNA is TGTACCAGCAAAAGGACCTCCCGACAAGAGACCCAGTACTTC.

This clonotype has at least ten counts. The V gene is TRBV7-9, the J gene TRBJ1-1, with a tentative D call TRBD1 (5 bases). The V end lost 6 bases, the J end lost 5 bases, and 19 bases lay between the germline ends. CDR1 and CDR2 from the germline V gene are SEHNR and FQNEAQ (reference sequence). The CDR3 has 15 amino acids. For the CDR3, the DNA is TGTGCCAGCAGTGGGAACAGGTCGCCGAGGACTGAAGCTTTCTTT. Encoded protein: CASSGNRSPRTEAFF.

This clonotype was detected a few times. With a much larger clone just one base away, this may be a read error. This chain uses TRBV6-5 with TRBJ2-5; no reliable D call. Germline lookup yields CDR1 MNHEY and CDR2 SVGAGI. V was pared by 1 base and J by 3 bases, with 12 bases between. This CDR3 spans 15 amino acids. CDR3 sequence: CASSYLTGREETQYF. CDR3 DNA sequence: TGTGCCAGCAGTTACTTGACTGGCCGAGAAGAGACCCAGTACTTC.